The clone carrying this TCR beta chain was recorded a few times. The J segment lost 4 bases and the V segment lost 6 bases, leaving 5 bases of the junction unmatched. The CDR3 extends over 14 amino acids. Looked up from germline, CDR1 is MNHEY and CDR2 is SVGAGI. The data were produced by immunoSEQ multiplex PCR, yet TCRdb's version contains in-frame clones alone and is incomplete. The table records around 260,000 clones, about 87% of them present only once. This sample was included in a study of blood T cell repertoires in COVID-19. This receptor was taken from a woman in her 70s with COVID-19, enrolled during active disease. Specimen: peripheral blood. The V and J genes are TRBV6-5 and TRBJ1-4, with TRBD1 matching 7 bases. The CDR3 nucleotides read TGTGCCAGCAGATCAGGGGGTCTTAATGAAAAACTGTTTTTT. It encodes CASRSGGLNEKLFF.